Below, one TCR beta chain is given with its context. The sample originates from a study of blood T cell repertoires in COVID-19. About the study: Acute and convalescent COVID-19 samples came from the United States, Italy and Spain.

The CDR3 covers 18 residues. After removal of 5 bases from V and 0 bases from J, the junction contained 9 bases not matched to a gene. The V gene's germline CDR1 is LGHDT and CDR2 YNNKEL (reference sequence). As handled by the study authors: By means of reference gene primer amplification, nucleated cell counts were estimated. The repertoire was sequenced with immunoSEQ multiplex PCR; TCRdb's copy has only in-frame clones and lacks some. V, J and clone size are taken as reported in that table, and D and trimming were inferred from the DNA itself. Of roughly 60,000 clones listed, approximately 90% were seen once; the top ten hold around 10%.

This chain joins TRBV3-1 (or the pseudogene TRBV3-2) and TRBJ2-6; 8 bases align to TRBD1. The sample comprised peripheral blood. The origin of this receptor is a human donor with acute or convalescent COVID-19. The donor label of this sample is uncertain. The CDR3 spells CASSNSGQGYSGANVLTF. Here the CDR3 DNA reads TGTGCCAGCAGCAACTCCGGACAGGGCTACTCTGGGGCCAACGTCCTGACTTTC.